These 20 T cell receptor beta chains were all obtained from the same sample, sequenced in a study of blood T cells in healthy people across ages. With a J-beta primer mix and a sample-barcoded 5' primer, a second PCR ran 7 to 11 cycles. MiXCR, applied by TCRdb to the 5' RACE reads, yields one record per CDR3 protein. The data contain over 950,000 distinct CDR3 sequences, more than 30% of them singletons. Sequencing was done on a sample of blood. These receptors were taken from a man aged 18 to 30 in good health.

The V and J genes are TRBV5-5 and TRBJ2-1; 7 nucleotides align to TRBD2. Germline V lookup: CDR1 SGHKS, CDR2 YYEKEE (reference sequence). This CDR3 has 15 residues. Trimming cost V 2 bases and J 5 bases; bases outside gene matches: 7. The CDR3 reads CASSFRTSSHNEQFF. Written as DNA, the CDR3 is TGTGCCAGCAGCTTCCGGACTAGTTCCCACAATGAGCAGTTCTTC. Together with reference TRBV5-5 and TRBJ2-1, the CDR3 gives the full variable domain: DAGVTQSPTHLIKTRGQQVTLRCSPISGHKSVSWYQQVLGQGPQFIFQYYEKEERGRGNFPDRFSARQFPNYSSELNVNALLLGDSALYLCASSFRTSSHNEQFFGPGTRLTVL.

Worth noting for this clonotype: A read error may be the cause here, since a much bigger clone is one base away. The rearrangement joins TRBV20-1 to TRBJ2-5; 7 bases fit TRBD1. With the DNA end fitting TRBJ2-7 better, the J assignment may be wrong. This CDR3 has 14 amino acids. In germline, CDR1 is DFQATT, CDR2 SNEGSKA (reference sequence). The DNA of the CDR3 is TGCAGTGCTAGACCAAGACAGGGTAATCACGAGCAGTACTTC. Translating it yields CSARPRQGNHEQYF.

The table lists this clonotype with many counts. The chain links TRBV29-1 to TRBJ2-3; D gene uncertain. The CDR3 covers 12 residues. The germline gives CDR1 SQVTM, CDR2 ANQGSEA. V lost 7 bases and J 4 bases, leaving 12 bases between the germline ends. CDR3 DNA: TGCAGCGCCAGCCTCCTGGCAGATACGCAGTATTTT. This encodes CSASLLADTQYF.

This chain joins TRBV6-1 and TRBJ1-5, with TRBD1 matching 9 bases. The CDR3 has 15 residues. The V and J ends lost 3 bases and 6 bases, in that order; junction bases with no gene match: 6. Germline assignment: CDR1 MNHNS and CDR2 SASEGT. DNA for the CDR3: TGTGCCAGCAGTGACGGACAGGGGATTAGTCAGCCCCAGCATTTT. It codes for CASSDGQGISQPQHF.

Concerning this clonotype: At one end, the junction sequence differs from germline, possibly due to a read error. This chain's CDR3 is CASSPGQQIDTRYF. The CDR3 coding sequence is TGTGCCAGCAGTCCGGGACAGCAGATAGATACGCGGTATTTT. The chain recombines TRBV27 with TRBJ2-3; 7 bases align to TRBD1. The CDR3 spans 14 residues. Germline CDR1 and CDR2: MNHEY and SMNVEV (reference sequence).

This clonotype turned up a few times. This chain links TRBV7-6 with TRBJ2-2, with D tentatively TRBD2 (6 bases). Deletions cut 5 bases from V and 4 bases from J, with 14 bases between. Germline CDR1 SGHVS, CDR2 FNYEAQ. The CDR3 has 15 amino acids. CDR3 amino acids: CASSLGTSTTGELFF. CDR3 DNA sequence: TGTGCCAGCAGCCTCGGTACTAGCACCACCGGGGAGCTGTTTTTT.

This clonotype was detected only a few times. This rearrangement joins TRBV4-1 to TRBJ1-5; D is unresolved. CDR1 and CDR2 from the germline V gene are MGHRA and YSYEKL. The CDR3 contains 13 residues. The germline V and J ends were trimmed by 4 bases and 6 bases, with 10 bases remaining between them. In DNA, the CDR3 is TGCGCCAGCAGCCGGGGTCCTAGTCAGCCCCAGCATTTT. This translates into CASSRGPSQPQHF.

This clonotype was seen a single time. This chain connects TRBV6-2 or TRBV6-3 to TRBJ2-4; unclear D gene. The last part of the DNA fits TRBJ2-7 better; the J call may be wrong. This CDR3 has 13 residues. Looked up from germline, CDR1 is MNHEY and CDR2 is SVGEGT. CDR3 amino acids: CASSYTWTSEQYF. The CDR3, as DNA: TGTGCCAGCAGTTACACGTGGACCTCCGAGCAGTACTTC.

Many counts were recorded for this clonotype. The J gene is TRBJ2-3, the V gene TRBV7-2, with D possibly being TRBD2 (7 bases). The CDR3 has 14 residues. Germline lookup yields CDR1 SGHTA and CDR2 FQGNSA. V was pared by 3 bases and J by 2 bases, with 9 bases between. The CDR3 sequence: CASSLGGATDTQYF. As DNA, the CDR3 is TGTGCCAGCAGCTTGGGGGGGGCCACAGATACGCAGTATTTT.

DNA for the CDR3: TGTGCCAGCAGCCTGGATACTAGCGGGGGCACCAAAAACATTCAGTACTTC. It yields the protein CASSLDTSGGTKNIQYF. The J gene is TRBJ2-4, the V gene TRBV7-8, with TRBD2 matching 11 bases. The V gene's germline CDR1 is SGHVS and CDR2 FQNEAQ. J was trimmed by 2 bases and V by 5 bases; bases with no gene match: 8. The CDR3 spans 17 residues.

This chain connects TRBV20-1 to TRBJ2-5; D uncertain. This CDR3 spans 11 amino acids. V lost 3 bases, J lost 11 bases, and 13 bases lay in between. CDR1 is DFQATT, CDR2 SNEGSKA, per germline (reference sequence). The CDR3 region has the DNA TGCAGTGCTAGTCCCACCAATGAGCAGTACTTC. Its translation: CSASPTNEQYF.

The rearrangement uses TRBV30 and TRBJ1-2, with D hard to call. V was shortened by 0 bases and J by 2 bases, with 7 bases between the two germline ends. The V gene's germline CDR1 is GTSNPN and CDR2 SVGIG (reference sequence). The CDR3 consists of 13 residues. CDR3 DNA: TGTGCCTGGAGTGTAGCCAGGAACTATGGCTACACCTTC. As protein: CAWSVARNYGYTF.

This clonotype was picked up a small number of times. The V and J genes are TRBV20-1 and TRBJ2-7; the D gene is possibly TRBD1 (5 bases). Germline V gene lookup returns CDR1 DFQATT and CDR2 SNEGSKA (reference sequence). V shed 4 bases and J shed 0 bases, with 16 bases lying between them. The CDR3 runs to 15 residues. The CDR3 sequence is CSAMPARQSSYEQYF. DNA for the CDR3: TGCAGTGCTATGCCCGCTCGACAGAGCTCCTACGAGCAGTACTTC.

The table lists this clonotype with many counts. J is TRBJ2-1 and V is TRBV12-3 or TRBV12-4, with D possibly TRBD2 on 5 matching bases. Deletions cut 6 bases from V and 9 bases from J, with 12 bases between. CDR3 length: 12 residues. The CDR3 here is CASSRLGLEQFF. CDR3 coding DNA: TGTGCCAGCAGCCGTCTAGGACTTGAGCAGTTCTTC.

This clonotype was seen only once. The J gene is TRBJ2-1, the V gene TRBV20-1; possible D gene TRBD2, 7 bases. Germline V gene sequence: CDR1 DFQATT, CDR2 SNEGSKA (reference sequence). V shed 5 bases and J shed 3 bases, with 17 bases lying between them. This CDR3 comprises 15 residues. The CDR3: CSAYHGGAGYNEQFF. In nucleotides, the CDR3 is TGCAGTGCTTACCATGGGGGGGCGGGCTACAATGAGCAGTTCTTC.

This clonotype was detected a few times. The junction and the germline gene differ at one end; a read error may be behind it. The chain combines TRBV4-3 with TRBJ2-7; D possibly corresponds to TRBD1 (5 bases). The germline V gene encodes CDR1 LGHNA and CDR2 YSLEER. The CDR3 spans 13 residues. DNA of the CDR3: TGCGCCAGCGGCCAAGAAATCGACCGGACAACGTACTTC. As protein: CASGQEIDRTTYF.

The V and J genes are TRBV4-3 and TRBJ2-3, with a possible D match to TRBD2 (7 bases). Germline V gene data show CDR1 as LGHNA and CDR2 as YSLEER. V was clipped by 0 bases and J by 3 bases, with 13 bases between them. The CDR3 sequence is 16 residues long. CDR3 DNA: TGCGCCAGCAGCCAAGAAGGGGGGGGAAGAACAGATACGCAGTATTTT. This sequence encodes CASSQEGGGRTDTQYF.

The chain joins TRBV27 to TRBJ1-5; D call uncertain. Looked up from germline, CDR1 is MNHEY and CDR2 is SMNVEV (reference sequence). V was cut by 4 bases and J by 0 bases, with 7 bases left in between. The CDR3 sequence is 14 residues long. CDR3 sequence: CASSYSDSNQPQHF. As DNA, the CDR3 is TGTGCCAGCAGTTATAGTGATAGCAATCAGCCCCAGCATTTT.

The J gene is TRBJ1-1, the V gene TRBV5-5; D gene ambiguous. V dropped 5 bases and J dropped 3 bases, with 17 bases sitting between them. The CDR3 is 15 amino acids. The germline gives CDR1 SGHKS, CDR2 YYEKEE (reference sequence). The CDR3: CASRRVNGLDTEAFF. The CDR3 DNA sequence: TGTGCCAGCAGACGGGTAAACGGGTTGGACACTGAAGCTTTCTTT.

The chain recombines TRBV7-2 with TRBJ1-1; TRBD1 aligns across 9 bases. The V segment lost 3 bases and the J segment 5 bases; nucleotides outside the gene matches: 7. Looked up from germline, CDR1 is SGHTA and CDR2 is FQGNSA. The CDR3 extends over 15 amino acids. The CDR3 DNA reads TGTGCCAGCAGCTTTGCAGGACAGGGGCAGACTGAAGCTTTCTTT. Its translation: CASSFAGQGQTEAFF. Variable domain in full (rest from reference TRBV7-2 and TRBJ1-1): GAGVSQSPSNKVTEKGKDVELRCDPISGHTALYWYRQSLGQGLEFLIYFQGNSAPDKSGLPSDRFSAERTGGSVSTLTIQRTQQEDSAVYLCASSFAGQGQTEAFFGQGTRLTVV.